In this sample, the clone carrying this TCR beta chain turned up a few times. Its target is unknown. The TCR beta cDNA libraries contained unique molecular identifiers. Using its own MiXCR run on the PCR reads, TCRdb lists one record per CDR3 protein. The sample consists of 650,000 to 850,000 distinct CDR3 sequences, 40% to 55% of them appearing once. The data stem from a study of post-analysis software for immune sequencing data. Findings of the study overall: Five TRBV segments were significantly more frequent in patients than in controls. TRBV5-6, TRBV5-1 and TRBV20-1 were among these segments.

The V end lost 4 bases, the J end lost 2 bases, and 13 bases lay between the germline ends. CDR1 and CDR2 from the germline V gene are KGHDR and SFDVKD. CDR3 length: 15 residues. Sequenced material: blood. V and J are TRBV24-1 and TRBJ2-5; TRBD1 is a possible D gene (6 bases). This receptor was taken from a girl between 5 and 17 years old with multiple sclerosis. The DNA of the CDR3 is TGTGCCACCAGTGAGCCCGGACAGAAACAAGAGACCCAGTACTTC. It translates to CATSEPGQKQETQYF.